This TCR delta chain comes out of a study of gamma-delta T cells after stem cell transplantation. TCRdb reprocessed the RT-PCR reads through CATT. The table records 600 to 850 delta-chain clones, about 20% of them present only once. V lost 2 bases to trimming and J lost 1 base, with 10 bases between them. This CDR3 region has 14 residues. Germline V gene data show CDR1 as GEAIGNYY and CDR2 as EKD. This clone turned up a few times. The TCR originated in a human donor. It is not recorded whose cells these are; they may come from a transplant donor. The sequenced material came from gamma-delta T cells. This chain connects TRDV2 to TRDJ1; TRDD3 might be the D (5 bases). The CDR3 is CACDNIRGTDKLIF. In DNA, the CDR3 is TGTGCCTGTGACAACATACGCGGCACCGATAAACTCATCTTT.